This TCR beta chain was recorded in a study of early T cells in non-severe SARS-CoV-2 infection (dated by TCRdb to the early 2020s). The study in broad terms: Bulk RNA from unsorted whole blood was used for TCR sequencing, so alpha and beta chains could not be paired.

This was a case-control study nested in a cohort of healthcare workers in London, UK, who had nasopharyngeal swab PCR tests and blood samples taken every week. Healthcare workers were recruited between 23 and 31 March 2020, during the week of the UK lockdown, and were followed weekly for up to roughly 16 weeks. General conclusions and limits of the study: VDJdb matching was skewed toward anti-spike CD8 responses, so virus-specific expansions were likely underestimated and private and CD4 specificities were missed.

V loses 6 bases, J loses 1 base, and the germline ends lie 10 bases apart. From the germline V gene (reference sequence), CDR1 is SGHKS and CDR2 is YYEKEE. The CDR3 spans 13 residues, from the cysteine through the phenylalanine. Only the CDR3 region is kept as DNA, spanning 39 bases read in frame from base 1. The library was generated by 5' RACE. Sequencing took place on a NextSeq 500. In the TCR library protocol, unique molecular identifiers were attached to individual cDNA molecules to correct for PCR bias and sequencing error. Both TCR alpha and beta chains were sequenced, and tight co-correlation was observed between alpha and beta sequence abundances in each sample. The original pipeline was this. V gene, J gene and CDR3 annotation of TCR sequences was performed with Decombinator V4. TCRs were defined as expanded if a significant change between any two time points was detected under a Poisson model with p below 0.0001. TCR abundances were normalised to the total number of TCRs sequenced in each sample and reported as counts per million. MAIT TCRs were defined by TRAV1-2 paired with TRAJ12, TRAJ20 or TRAJ33, and iNKT TCRs by TRAV10 paired with TRAJ18. A search of VDJdb, accessed on 1 November 2021, was run for TCRs annotated to CMV, EBV and SARS-CoV-2, with TCRs annotated for multiple antigens excluded. TCRdb reran the public reads through fastp at Q25 and MiXCR, keeping productive beta chains. All rows with the same CDR3 protein become a single entry with the most common DNA and genes. The V and J calls were not made by the authors but by TCRdb's processing. The sample table holds some 58,000 distinct CDR3 sequences, of which about 12% were seen once. The top ten constitute roughly 4.2% of the sample.

In its sample, this clonotype was seen a few times. The specificity of this receptor is unknown. The sample holds no much larger clone one base away, and base qualities are not on file. Sequenced: whole blood. This TCR was recovered from an adult who was a healthcare worker with PCR-confirmed SARS-CoV-2 infection or an uninfected control (not recorded which). In this chain, TRBV5-5 is recombined with TRBJ1-1, with the D gene not confidently named. CDR3 reads: CASTTTSNTEAFF. The DNA sequence reads TGTGCCAGCACCACGACATCGAACACTGAAGCTTTCTTT.